The clone carrying this TCR beta chain was seen more than once but under ten times. Its antigen remains unknown. This entry comes from a study of vaccination effects on CD4 cells after COVID-19. For the study at large: Two doses of BNT162b2 or mRNA-1273 vaccine were administered to participants.

Before sequencing took place, the ViraFEST assay used viral peptide pools to expand antigen-specific CD4+ T cells. Culturing for 10 to 11 days preceded CD4+ T cell isolation. Each vaccine recipient was nucleocapsid antibody negative and had no prior SARS-CoV-2 infection. IL-2 medium was substituted for half the medium on days 3 and 7. This CDR3 is 14 amino acids long. Looked up from germline, CDR1 is MNHEY and CDR2 is SVGAGI. V gave up 6 bases and J gave up 1 base, with 13 bases separating them. Overall study findings and caveats: Common cold coronaviruses were cross-recognized by only 1 of 255 vaccine-induced clones in healthy vaccinees. Late in the post-vaccination period, infection-induced and vaccine-induced clones underwent marked clonal contraction.

Method: immunoSEQ multiplex PCR; TCRdb's copy keeps in-frame clones and lacks some. This table holds 20,000 to 30,000 clones, over 60% found once. V usage is TRBV6-5 and J usage is TRBJ2-7, with D uncertain. Sequencing used CD4+ T cells from PBMCs cultured with HCoV-NL63 spike peptides, obtained before COVID-19 vaccination. This receptor was identified in a human donor who received a COVID-19 vaccine. CDR3 DNA sequence: TGTGCCAGCAGGCAAACAGTTTTTTCCTACGAGCAGTACTTC. Its translation is CASRQTVFSYEQYF.